The 12 T cell receptor beta chains reported below all come from one sample, sequenced in a study of tumor-infiltrating lymphocytes in localized non-small cell lung cancer. Generated by immunoSEQ multiplex PCR, the TCRdb table keeps only in-frame clones and is missing some. Of 10,000 to 15,000 clones listed, approximately 85% are singletons. The sequenced sample consisted of uninvolved lung tissue not adjacent to the tumor. These receptors came from a human donor with non-small cell lung cancer.

The chain is built from TRBV27 and TRBJ2-3; the D gene is possibly TRBD2 (5 bases). CDR1 is MNHEY and CDR2 is SMNVEV in the germline V gene (reference sequence). The ends were cut back, 7 bases at V and 3 bases at J, with 11 bases in the middle. There are 13 residues in the CDR3. DNA for the CDR3: TGTGCCAGCATAAAACGGGGAACAGATACGCAGTATTTT. Protein product: CASIKRGTDTQYF.

This rearrangement joins TRBV11-2 to TRBJ2-7, with TRBD2 matching 10 bases. Germline V CDR1 and CDR2: SGHAT, FQNNGV. The CDR3 consists of 15 residues. After removal of 6 bases from V and 2 bases from J, the junction contained 7 bases not matched to a gene. The CDR3 nucleotides read TGTGCCAGCAGTCGAGGGACTAGCGAGGCCTACGAGCAGTACTTC. Protein sequence: CASSRGTSEAYEQYF.

This rearrangement joins TRBV18 to TRBJ1-1; TRBD1 might be the D (5 bases). Per germline, CDR1 KGHSH and CDR2 LQKENI. V lost 3 bases to trimming and J lost 7 bases, with 9 bases between them. This CDR3 spans 12 amino acids. CDR3 sequence (DNA): TGTGCCAGCTCACCGTACGACAGTGAAGCTTTCTTT. Residues: CASSPYDSEAFF.

This clone was seen once. This chain uses TRBV6-6 with TRBJ1-1, with D possibly being TRBD1 (6 bases). V dropped 5 bases and J dropped 1 base, with 11 bases sitting between them. Germline V CDR1 and CDR2: MNHNY, SVGAGI (reference sequence). The CDR3 has 14 residues. This CDR3 is CASSAKTGNTEAFF. CDR3 DNA: TGTGCCAGCAGTGCTAAGACAGGGAACACTGAAGCTTTCTTT.

This chain uses TRBV19 with TRBJ1-6, with 7 bases matching TRBD1. V lost 3 bases to trimming and J lost 7 bases; unmatched junction nucleotides: 0. CDR3 size: 13 residues. Germline lookup yields CDR1 LNHDA and CDR2 SQIVND (reference sequence). CDR3 loop: CASSMTGNSPLHF. The CDR3 DNA reads as TGTGCCAGTAGTATGACAGGGAATTCACCCCTCCACTTT.

CDR3 sequence: CAAATGANTEAFF. CDR3 nucleotide sequence: TGTGCCGCAGCCACCGGGGCCAACACTGAAGCTTTCTTT. The genes are TRBV10-3 and TRBJ1-1; TRBD1 is a possible D gene (5 bases). V lost 11 bases and J 2 bases, leaving 15 bases between the germline ends. Germline CDR1 is ENHRY and CDR2 is SYGVKD. The CDR3 totals 13 residues.

In its sample, this clone was seen once. This rearrangement joins TRBV2 to TRBJ2-5; TRBD1 agrees at 9 bases. Losses at the gene ends were 4 bases for V and 5 bases for J; bases not matched to a gene: 8. Germline loops: CDR1 SNHLY, CDR2 FYNNEI. This CDR3 has 15 residues. Here the CDR3 reads CASSGVTGGKETQYF. The CDR3 DNA reads as TGTGCCAGCAGTGGGGTAACAGGGGGCAAGGAGACCCAGTACTTC.

J is TRBJ2-7 and V is TRBV18, with no clear D. This CDR3 is 14 amino acids long. The germline V and J ends were trimmed by 3 bases and 2 bases, with 11 bases remaining between them. Germline values: CDR1 KGHSH, CDR2 LQKENI. Written as DNA, the CDR3 is TGTGCCAGCTCACCCGGCAGCCAGGCCTACGAGCAGTACTTC. It encodes CASSPGSQAYEQYF.

The chain carries TRBV7-3 and TRBJ2-1; D possibly matches TRBD1 or TRBD2 (6 bases each). The V gene lost 5 bases and the J gene lost 10 bases, with 18 bases spanning the gap. CDR3 length: 14 amino acids. Germline CDR1 reads SGHTA; CDR2 reads FQGTGA. The CDR3 region is CASSPKGGLGEQFF. The CDR3 DNA sequence: TGTGCCAGCAGCCCCAAGGGGGGTTTGGGGGAGCAGTTCTTC.

This sequence joins TRBV28 and TRBJ1-2; D possibly corresponds to TRBD1 (6 bases). The germline V and J ends were trimmed by 2 bases and 2 bases, with 12 bases remaining between them. CDR1 and CDR2 from the germline V gene are MDHEN and SYDVKM. CDR3 length: 15 amino acids. As DNA, the CDR3 is TGTGCCAGCAGTTTACGGGGGGGCAGGAACTATGGCTACACCTTC. It translates to CASSLRGGRNYGYTF.

The chain links TRBV28 to TRBJ1-4; 7 bases are a match to TRBD1. The germline V gene has CDR1 MDHEN and CDR2 SYDVKM. The CDR3 runs 14 residues. V gave up 6 bases and J gave up 10 bases; unmatched junction bases: 11. The CDR3 region has the DNA TGTGCCAGCAGCCGCCGACAGGGTTTCACAAAACTGTTTTTT. Translating gives CASSRRQGFTKLFF.

V usage is TRBV11-1 and J usage is TRBJ1-4; 7 nucleotides match TRBD1. CDR1 and CDR2 (germline): SGHAT, FQDESV (reference sequence). The ends lost 5 bases at V and 7 bases at J; junction bases unmatched: 4. The CDR3 consists of 13 residues. The CDR3 nucleotides read TGTGCCAGCAGCCAGGACAGGAGTGAAAAACTGTTTTTT. This sequence encodes CASSQDRSEKLFF. The entire variable domain, with the rest obtained from reference TRBV11-1 and TRBJ1-4, is as follows: EAEVAQSPRYKITEKSQAVAFWCDPISGHATLYWYRQILGQGPELLVQFQDESVVDDSQLPKDRFSAERLKGVDSTLKIQPAELGDSAMYLCASSQDRSEKLFFGSGTQLSVL.